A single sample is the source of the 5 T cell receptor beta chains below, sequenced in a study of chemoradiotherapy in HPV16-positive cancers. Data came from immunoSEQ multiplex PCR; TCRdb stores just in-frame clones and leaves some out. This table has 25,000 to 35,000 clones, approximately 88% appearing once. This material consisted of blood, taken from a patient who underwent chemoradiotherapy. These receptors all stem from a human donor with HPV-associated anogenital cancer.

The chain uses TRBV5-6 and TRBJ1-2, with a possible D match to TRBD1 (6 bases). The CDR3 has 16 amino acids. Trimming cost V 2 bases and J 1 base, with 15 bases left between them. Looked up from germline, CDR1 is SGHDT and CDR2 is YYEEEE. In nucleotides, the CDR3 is TGTGCCAGCAGCTTTAGGGCCGGGGGCGGTAACTATGGCTACACCTTC. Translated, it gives CASSFRAGGGNYGYTF.

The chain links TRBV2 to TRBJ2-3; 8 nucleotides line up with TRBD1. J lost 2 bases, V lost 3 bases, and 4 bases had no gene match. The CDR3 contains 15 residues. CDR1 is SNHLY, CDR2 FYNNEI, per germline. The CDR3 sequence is CASSEWTGNTDTQYF. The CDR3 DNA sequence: TGTGCCAGCAGTGAGTGGACAGGGAACACAGATACGCAGTATTTT. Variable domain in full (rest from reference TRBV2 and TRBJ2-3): EPEVTQTPSHQVTQMGQEVILRCVPISNHLYFYWYRQILGQKVEFLVSFYNNEISEKSEIFDDQFSVERPDGSNFTLKIRSTKLEDSAMYFCASSEWTGNTDTQYFGPGTRLTVL.

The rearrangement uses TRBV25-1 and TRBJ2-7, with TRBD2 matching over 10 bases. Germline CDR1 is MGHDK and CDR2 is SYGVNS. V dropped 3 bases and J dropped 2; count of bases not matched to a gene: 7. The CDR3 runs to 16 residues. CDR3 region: CASSDAGTSETYEQYF. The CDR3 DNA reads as TGTGCCAGCAGTGATGCCGGGACTAGCGAAACCTACGAGCAGTACTTC.

This CDR3 is CASSGHWGESYEQYF. In DNA form, the CDR3 reads TGTGCCAGCAGCGGACACTGGGGCGAGTCCTACGAGCAGTACTTC. The chain combines TRBV2 with TRBJ2-7, with TRBD1 as a possible D gene (5 bases). This CDR3 has 15 residues. Germline V lookup: CDR1 SNHLY, CDR2 FYNNEI. V gave up 6 bases and J gave up 1 base, with 16 bases separating them.

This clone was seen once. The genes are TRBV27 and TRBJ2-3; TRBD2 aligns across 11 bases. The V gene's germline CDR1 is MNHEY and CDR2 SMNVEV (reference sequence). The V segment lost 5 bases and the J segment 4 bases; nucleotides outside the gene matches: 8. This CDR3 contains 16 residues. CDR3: CASSPRTSGSADTQYF. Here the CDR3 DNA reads TGTGCCAGCAGTCCCCGTACTAGCGGGAGCGCAGATACGCAGTATTTT.